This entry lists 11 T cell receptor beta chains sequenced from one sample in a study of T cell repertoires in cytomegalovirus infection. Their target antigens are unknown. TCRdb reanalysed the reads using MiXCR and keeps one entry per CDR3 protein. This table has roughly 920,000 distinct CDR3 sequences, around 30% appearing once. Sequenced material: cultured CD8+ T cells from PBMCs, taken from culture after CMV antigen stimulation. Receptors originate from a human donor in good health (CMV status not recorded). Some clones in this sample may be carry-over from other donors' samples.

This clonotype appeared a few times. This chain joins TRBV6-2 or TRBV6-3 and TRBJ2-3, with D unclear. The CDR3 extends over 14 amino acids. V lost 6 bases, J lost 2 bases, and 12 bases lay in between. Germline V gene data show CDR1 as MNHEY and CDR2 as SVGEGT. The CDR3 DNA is TGTGCCAGCAGCCACGCGCTCGTCACAGATACGCAGTATTTT. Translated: CASSHALVTDTQYF.

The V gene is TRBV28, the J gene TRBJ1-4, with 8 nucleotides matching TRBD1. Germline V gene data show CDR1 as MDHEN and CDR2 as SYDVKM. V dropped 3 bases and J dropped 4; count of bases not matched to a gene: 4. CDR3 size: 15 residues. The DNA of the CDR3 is TGTGCCAGCAGTTTCAGGGACAGGAGTAATGAAAAACTGTTTTTT. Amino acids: CASSFRDRSNEKLFF. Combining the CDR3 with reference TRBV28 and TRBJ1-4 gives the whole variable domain DVKVTQSSRYLVKRTGEKVFLECVQDMDHENMFWYRQDPGLGLRLIYFSYDVKMKEKGDIPEGYSVSREKKERFSLILESASTNQTSMYLCASSFRDRSNEKLFFGSGTQLSVL.

CDR3 protein: CAIPQLQRYGYTF. For the CDR3, the DNA is TGTGCCATCCCTCAGCTTCAGCGCTATGGCTACACCTTC. The rearrangement joins TRBV2 to TRBJ1-2, with unresolved D. This CDR3 has 13 residues. Germline V gene data show CDR1 as SNHLY and CDR2 as FYNNEI. The V end lost 10 bases, the J end lost 4 bases, and 16 bases lay between the germline ends.

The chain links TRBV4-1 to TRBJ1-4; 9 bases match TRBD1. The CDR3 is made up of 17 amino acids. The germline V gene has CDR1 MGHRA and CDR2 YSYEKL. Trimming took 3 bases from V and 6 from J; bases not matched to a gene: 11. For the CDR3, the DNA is TGCGCCAGCAGCCAGTCTACCAGGGGACAGGGACATGAAAAACTGTTTTTT. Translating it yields CASSQSTRGQGHEKLFF.

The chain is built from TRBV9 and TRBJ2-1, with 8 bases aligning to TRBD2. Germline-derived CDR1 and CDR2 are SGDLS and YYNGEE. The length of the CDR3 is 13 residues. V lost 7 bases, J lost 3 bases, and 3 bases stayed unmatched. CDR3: CASGAGGYNEQFF. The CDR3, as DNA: TGTGCCAGCGGGGCGGGGGGCTACAATGAGCAGTTCTTC.

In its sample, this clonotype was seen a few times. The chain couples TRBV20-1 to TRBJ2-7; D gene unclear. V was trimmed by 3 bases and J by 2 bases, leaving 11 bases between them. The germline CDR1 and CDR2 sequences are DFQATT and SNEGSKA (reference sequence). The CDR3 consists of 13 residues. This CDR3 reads CSASGQPPYEQYF. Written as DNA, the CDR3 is TGCAGTGCTAGCGGGCAGCCTCCCTACGAGCAGTACTTC.

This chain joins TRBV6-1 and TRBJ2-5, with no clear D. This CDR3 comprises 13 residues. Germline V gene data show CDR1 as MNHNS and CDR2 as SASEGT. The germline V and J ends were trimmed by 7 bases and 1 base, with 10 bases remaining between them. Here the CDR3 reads CASIRRGQETQYF. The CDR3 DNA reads TGTGCCAGCATCCGGAGAGGCCAAGAGACCCAGTACTTC.

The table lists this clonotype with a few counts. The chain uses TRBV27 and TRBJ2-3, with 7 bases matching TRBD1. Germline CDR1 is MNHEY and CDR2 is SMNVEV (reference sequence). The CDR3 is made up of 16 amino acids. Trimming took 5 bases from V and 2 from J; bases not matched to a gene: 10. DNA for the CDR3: TGTGCCAGCAGTAAGCTAGGACAGGTACTCACAGATACGCAGTATTTT. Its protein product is CASSKLGQVLTDTQYF.

For the CDR3, the DNA is TGTGCCAGCAGTTTATCAGCCCGGGGATTAGATACGCAGTATTTT. Encoded protein: CASSLSARGLDTQYF. The V gene is TRBV27, the J gene TRBJ2-3; D is perhaps TRBD2 (5 bases). The germline gives CDR1 MNHEY, CDR2 SMNVEV (reference sequence). Trimming removed 0 bases from V and 5 bases from J, with 12 bases in between. This CDR3 has 15 residues.

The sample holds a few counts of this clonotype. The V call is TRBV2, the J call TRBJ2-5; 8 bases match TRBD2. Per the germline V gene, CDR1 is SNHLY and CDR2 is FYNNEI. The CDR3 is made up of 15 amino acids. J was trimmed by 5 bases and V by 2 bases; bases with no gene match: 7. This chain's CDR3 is CASSESGGAGETQYF. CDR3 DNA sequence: TGTGCCAGCAGTGAATCGGGGGGGGCGGGTGAGACCCAGTACTTC.

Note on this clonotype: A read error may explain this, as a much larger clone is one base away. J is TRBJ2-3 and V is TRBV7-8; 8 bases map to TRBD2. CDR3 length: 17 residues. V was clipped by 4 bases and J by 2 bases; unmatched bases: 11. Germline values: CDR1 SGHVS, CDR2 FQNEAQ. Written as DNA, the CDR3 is TGTGCCAGCAGCTCGGGACTAGTGGGCCTCTACACAGATACGCAGTATTTT. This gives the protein CASSSGLVGLYTDTQYF.